Listed here are 7 T cell receptor beta chains from one sample, sequenced in a study of blood T cell repertoires in COVID-19. Sequencing used immunoSEQ multiplex PCR; TCRdb keeps in-frame clones, though not all of them. This table has over 50,000 clones, about 89% appearing once. Input material: peripheral blood. The receptors were gathered from a woman in her sixties with active or convalescent COVID-19.

V gene TRBV28 combines with J gene TRBJ2-3, with a weak D call TRBD2 (6 bases). The CDR3 consists of 14 residues. V shed 5 bases and J shed 0 bases, with 9 bases lying between them. Germline loops: CDR1 MDHEN, CDR2 SYDVKM. The CDR3 here is CASSTSGSTDTQYF. Here the CDR3 DNA reads TGTGCCAGCAGTACGAGCGGGAGCACAGATACGCAGTATTTT.

This clone was seen a handful of times. This sequence joins TRBV7-2 and TRBJ2-1; the match to TRBD2 covers 8 bases. Germline V gives CDR1 SGHTA, CDR2 FQGNSA. This CDR3 region has 14 residues. After removal of 0 bases from V and 5 bases from J, the junction contained 0 bases not matched to a gene. The CDR3 protein is CASSLAAGDNEQFF. In DNA form, the CDR3 reads TGTGCCAGCAGCTTAGCAGCGGGAGACAATGAGCAGTTCTTC.

The chain joins TRBV6-2 or TRBV6-3 to TRBJ2-5, with D tentatively TRBD1 (6 bases). This CDR3 spans 15 amino acids. Trimming shortened V by 4 bases and J by 4 bases, and 16 bases separated the two germline ends. The V gene's germline CDR1 is MNHEY and CDR2 SVGEGT. The CDR3 DNA reads TGTGCCAGCAGTTCGCCCAGGGGAGTGGGAGAGACCCAGTACTTC. Translated, it gives CASSSPRGVGETQYF.

The chain links TRBV30 to TRBJ1-5, with 7 bases identical to TRBD1. Germline trimming cut 2 bases from V and 5 bases from J; bases unmatched to any gene: 12. Germline CDR1 reads GTSNPN; CDR2 reads SVGIG (reference sequence). The CDR3 loop spans 16 amino acids. CDR3 residues: CAWSITGAIPYQPQHF. The CDR3 region has the DNA TGTGCCTGGAGTATAACAGGGGCTATTCCCTATCAGCCCCAGCATTTT.

The CDR3 region is CASSVSTTDSGNTIYF. The CDR3 nucleotides read TGTGCCAGCAGCGTTAGCACGACTGACTCTGGAAACACCATATATTTT. The J gene is TRBJ1-3, the V gene TRBV9, with D unresolved. Germline V gene data show CDR1 as SGDLS and CDR2 as YYNGEE. This CDR3 contains 16 residues. V gave up 2 bases and J gave up 0 bases, with 12 bases separating them.

The chain is built from TRBV4-3 and TRBJ2-3; a weak D match, TRBD2 (6 bases). This CDR3 is built from 17 residues. The germline gives CDR1 LGHNA, CDR2 YSLEER. V was pared by 0 bases and J by 0 bases, with 13 bases between. The CDR3, as DNA: TGCGCCAGCAGCCAAGACGTCAGACTAGAAAGCACAGATACGCAGTATTTT. It translates to CASSQDVRLESTDTQYF.

The chain combines TRBV4-1 with TRBJ2-7; D not certain. CDR3 length: 14 residues. Trimming removed 0 bases at V and 1 base at J, with 7 bases between. CDR1 MGHRA and CDR2 YSYEKL come from the germline V gene. CDR3 amino acids: CASSQEPISYEQYF. CDR3 sequence (DNA): TGCGCCAGCAGCCAAGAACCTATATCCTACGAGCAGTACTTC.